The clone carrying this T cell receptor beta chain is a singleton in its sample. Only in-frame clones appear in the TCRdb table, and some are missing; sequencing was by immunoSEQ multiplex PCR. The sample shows approximately 230,000 clones, around 89% of them seen only once. This entry is derived from a study of blood T cell repertoires in COVID-19. For the study at large: The United States, Italy and Spain provided the acute and convalescent COVID-19 samples.

The V gene's germline CDR1 is LNHDA and CDR2 SQIVND (reference sequence). There are 15 residues in the CDR3. The ends were cut back, 5 bases at V and 5 bases at J, with 18 bases in the middle. Categorization into cohorts depended on clinical history that participants reported. Cohort 3 donors counted as recovered after two negative PCRs, clearance, or resolved symptoms. J is TRBJ1-1 and V is TRBV19; D gene ambiguous. The TCR sequence derives from a woman in her 30s who had recovered from COVID-19. Sequences were obtained from PBMCs or T cells enriched from blood (not recorded which). CDR3 sequence: CASSPYGRGRTEAFF. CDR3 DNA sequence: TGTGCCAGTAGTCCCTACGGGCGGGGTAGGACTGAAGCTTTCTTT.